The T cell receptor beta chain described here comes from a study of T cells in Graves' hyperthyroidism and ophthalmopathy. Study observations and caveats: Clonotypes that were expanded in thyroid above 0.001 mostly appeared in blood too.

On this clonotype itself: The target antigen is unknown.

Amplification targeted TCR beta CDR3 regions from RNA transcripts. First-round RT-PCR of the TCR CDR3 relied on the HTBI primer set. TCRdb reprocessed the multiplex PCR reads via MiXCR and lists one record per CDR3 protein. The table has approximately 600,000 distinct CDR3 sequences, 15% to 20% seen once. The CDR3 has 14 amino acids. With 3 bases removed from V and 4 bases from J, the gap between germline ends came to 12 bases. Germline V gives CDR1 SNHLY, CDR2 FYNNEI. This TCR was recovered from a woman aged 25 to 39 with Graves' hyperthyroidism. The sequenced material came from blood. The rearrangement uses TRBV2 and TRBJ1-1; D may be TRBD1 (5 bases). The CDR3 reads CASSDDRDGTEAFF. In DNA form, the CDR3 reads TGTGCCAGCAGTGACGACCGGGACGGCACTGAAGCTTTCTTT.